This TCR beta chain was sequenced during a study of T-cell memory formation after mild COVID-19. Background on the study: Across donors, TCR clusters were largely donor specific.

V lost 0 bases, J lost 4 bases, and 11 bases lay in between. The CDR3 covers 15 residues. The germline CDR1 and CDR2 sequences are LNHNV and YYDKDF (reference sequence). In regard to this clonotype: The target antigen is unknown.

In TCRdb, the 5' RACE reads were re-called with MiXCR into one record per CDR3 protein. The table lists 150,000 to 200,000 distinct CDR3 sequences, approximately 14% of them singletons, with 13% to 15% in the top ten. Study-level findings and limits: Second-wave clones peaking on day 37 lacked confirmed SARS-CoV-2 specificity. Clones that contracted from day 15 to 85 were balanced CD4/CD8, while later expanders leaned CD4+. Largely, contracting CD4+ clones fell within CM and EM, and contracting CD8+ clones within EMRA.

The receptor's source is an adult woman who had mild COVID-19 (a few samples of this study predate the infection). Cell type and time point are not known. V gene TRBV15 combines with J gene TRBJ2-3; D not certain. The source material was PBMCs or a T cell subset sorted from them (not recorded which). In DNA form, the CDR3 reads TGTGCCACCAGCAGAGATCGGAGTCTTGCAGATACGCAGTATTTT. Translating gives CATSRDRSLADTQYF.